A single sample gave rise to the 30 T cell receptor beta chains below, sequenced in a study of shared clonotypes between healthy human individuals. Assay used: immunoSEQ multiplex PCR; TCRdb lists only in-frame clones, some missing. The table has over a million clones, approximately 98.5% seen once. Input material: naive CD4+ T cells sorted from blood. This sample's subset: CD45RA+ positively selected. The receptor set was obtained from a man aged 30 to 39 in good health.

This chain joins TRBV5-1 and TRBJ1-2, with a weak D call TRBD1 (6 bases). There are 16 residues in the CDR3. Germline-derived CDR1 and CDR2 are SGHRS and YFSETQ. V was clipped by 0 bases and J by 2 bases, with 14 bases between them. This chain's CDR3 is CASSLGRAGENYGYTF. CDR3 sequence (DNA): TGCGCCAGCAGCTTGGGTCGGGCAGGGGAAAACTATGGCTACACCTTC.

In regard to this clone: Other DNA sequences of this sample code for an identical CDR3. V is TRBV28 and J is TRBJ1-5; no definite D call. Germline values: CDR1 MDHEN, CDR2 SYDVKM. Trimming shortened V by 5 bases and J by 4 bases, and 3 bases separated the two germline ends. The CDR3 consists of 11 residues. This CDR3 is CASSQNQPQHF. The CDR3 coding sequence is TGTGCCAGCAGTCAGAATCAGCCCCAGCATTTT.

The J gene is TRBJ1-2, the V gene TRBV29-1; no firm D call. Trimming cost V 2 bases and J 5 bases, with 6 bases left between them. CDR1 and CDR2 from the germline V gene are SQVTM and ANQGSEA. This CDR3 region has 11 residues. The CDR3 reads CSVEQEYGYTF. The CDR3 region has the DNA TGCAGCGTTGAACAGGAGTATGGCTACACCTTC.

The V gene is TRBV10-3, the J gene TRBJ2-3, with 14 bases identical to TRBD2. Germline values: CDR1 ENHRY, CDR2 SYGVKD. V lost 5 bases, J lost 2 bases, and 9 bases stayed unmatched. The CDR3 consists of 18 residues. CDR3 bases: TGTGCCATCAGTAACCTATGGGGACTAGCGGGAGACACAGATACGCAGTATTTT. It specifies CAISNLWGLAGDTDTQYF.

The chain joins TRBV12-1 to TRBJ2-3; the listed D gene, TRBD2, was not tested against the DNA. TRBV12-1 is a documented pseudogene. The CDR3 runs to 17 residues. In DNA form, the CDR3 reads TGTGCCAGCAGCCCCACAATAGCGGGAGGGTGGACAGATACGCAGTATTTT. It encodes CASSPTIAGGWTDTQYF.

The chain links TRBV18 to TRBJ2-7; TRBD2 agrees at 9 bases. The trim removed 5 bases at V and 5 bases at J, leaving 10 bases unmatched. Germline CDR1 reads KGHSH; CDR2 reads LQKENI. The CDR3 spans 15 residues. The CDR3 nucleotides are TGTGCCAGCTCATATCAGCGGGAGGTCATGAACGAGCAGTACTTC. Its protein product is CASSYQREVMNEQYF. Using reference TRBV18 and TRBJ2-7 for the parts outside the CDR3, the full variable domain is NAGVMQNPRHLVRRRGQEARLRCSPMKGHSHVYWYRQLPEEGLKFMVYLQKENIIDESGMPKERFSAEFPKEGPSILRIQQVVRGDSAAYFCASSYQREVMNEQYFGPGTRLTVT.

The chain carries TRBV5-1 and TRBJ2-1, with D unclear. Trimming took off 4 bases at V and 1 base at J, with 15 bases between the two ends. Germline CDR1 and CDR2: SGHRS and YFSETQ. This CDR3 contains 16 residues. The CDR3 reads CASSPGDFQSYNEQFF. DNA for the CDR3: TGCGCCAGCAGCCCCGGTGACTTCCAATCCTACAATGAGCAGTTCTTC.

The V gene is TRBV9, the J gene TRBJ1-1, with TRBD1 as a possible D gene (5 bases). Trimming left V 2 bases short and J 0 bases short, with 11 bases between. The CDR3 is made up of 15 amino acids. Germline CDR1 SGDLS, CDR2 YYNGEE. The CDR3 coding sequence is TGTGCCAGCAGCGTCGCCGGGACGTTGAACACTGAAGCTTTCTTT. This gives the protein CASSVAGTLNTEAFF.

CDR3 DNA sequence: TGTGCCAGCAGTGCCGAGGCAGGGTGGTACACTGAAGCTTTCTTT. It encodes CASSAEAGWYTEAFF. V usage is TRBV6-1 and J usage is TRBJ1-1; perhaps TRBD1 as D (5 bases). The length of the CDR3 is 15 residues. Trimming left V 4 bases short and J 3 bases short, with 15 bases between. Looked up from germline, CDR1 is MNHNS and CDR2 is SASEGT.

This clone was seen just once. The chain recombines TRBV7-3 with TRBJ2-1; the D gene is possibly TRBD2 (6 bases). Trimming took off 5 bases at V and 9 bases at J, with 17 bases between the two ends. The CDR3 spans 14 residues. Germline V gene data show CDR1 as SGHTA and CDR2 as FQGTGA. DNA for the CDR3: TGTGCCAGCAGCACCTTCGCTAGCGTAGGTGAGCAGTTCTTC. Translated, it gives CASSTFASVGEQFF.

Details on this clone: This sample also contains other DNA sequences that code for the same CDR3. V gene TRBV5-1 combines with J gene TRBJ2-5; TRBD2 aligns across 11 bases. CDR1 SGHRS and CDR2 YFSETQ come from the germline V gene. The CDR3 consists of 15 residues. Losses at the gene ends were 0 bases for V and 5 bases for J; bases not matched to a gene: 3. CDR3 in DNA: TGCGCCAGCAGCTTGGTGGCTAGCGGGGGGGAGACCCAGTACTTC. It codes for CASSLVASGGETQYF.

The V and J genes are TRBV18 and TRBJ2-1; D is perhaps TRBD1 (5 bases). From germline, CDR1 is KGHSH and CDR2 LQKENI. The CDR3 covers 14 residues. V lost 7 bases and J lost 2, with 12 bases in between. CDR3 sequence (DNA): TGTGCCAGCTACTCGCAGGGAACCTACAATGAGCAGTTCTTC. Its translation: CASYSQGTYNEQFF.

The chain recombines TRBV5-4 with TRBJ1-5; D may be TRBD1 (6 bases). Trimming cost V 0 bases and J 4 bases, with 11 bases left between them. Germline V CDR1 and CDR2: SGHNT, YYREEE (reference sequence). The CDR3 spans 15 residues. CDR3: CASSLDGGRNQPQHF. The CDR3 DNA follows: TGTGCCAGCAGCTTGGATGGGGGCAGGAATCAGCCCCAGCATTTT.

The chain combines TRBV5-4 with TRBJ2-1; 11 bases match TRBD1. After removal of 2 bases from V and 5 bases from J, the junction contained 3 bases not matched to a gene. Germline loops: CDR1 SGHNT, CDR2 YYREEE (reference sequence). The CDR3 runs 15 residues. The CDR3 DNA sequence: TGTGCCAGCAGCTTCCGGGACAGGGGGAACAATGAGCAGTTCTTC. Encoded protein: CASSFRDRGNNEQFF. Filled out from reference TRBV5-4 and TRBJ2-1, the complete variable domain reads ETGVTQSPTHLIKTRGQQVTLRCSSQSGHNTVSWYQQALGQGPQFIFQYYREEENGRGNFPPRFSGLQFPNYSSELNVNALELDDSALYLCASSFRDRGNNEQFFGPGTRLTVL.

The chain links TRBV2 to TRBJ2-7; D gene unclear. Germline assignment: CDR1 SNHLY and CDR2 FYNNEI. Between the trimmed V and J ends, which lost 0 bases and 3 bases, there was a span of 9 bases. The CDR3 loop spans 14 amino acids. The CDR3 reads CASSEATGHYEQYF. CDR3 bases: TGTGCCAGCAGTGAAGCGACCGGCCACTACGAGCAGTACTTC.

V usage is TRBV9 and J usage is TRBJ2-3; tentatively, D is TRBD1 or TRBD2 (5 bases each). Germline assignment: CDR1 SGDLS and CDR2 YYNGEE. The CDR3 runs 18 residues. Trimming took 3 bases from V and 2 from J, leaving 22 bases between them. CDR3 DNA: TGTGCCAGCAGCGAAGGGTCGGGACGGGTCAGGTACACAGATACGCAGTATTTT. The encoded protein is CASSEGSGRVRYTDTQYF.

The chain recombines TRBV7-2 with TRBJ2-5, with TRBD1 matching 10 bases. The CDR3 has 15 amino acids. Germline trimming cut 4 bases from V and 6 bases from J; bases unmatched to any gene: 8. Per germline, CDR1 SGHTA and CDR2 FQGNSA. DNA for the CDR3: TGTGCCAGCAGCTCCCCGGGACAGGGGTTGAAGACCCAGTACTTC. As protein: CASSSPGQGLKTQYF. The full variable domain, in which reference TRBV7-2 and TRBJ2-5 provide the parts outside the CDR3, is GAGVSQSPSNKVTEKGKDVELRCDPISGHTALYWYRQSLGQGLEFLIYFQGNSAPDKSGLPSDRFSAERTGGSVSTLTIQRTQQEDSAVYLCASSSPGQGLKTQYFGPGTRLLVL.

In DNA, the CDR3 is TGCGCCAGCAGCTTGGGACAGGGGGCTTTCGAACTGTTTTTT. Amino acid sequence: CASSLGQGAFELFF. This chain uses TRBV5-1 with TRBJ1-4; TRBD1 aligns across 10 bases. Germline V gives CDR1 SGHRS, CDR2 YFSETQ. The CDR3 contains 14 residues. The trim removed 0 bases at V and 12 bases at J, leaving 5 bases unmatched.

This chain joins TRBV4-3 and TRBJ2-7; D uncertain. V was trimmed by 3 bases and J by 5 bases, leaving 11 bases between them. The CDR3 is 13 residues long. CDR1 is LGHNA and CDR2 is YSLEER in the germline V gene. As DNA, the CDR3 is TGCGCCAGCAGCCAGCGAGGTCTCAACGAGCAGTACTTC. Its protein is CASSQRGLNEQYF.

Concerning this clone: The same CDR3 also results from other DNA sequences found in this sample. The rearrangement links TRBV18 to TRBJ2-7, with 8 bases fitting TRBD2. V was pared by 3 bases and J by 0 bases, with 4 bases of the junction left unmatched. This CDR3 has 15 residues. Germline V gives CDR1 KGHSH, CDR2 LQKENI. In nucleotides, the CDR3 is TGTGCCAGCTCACCCCGGGGGACTAGCTCCTACGAGCAGTACTTC. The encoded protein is CASSPRGTSSYEQYF.

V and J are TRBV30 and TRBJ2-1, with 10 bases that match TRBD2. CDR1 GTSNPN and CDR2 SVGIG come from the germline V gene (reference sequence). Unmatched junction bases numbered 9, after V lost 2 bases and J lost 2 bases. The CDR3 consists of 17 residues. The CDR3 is CAWSLTRTSGPYNEQFF. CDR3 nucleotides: TGTGCCTGGAGTCTCACCCGGACTAGCGGACCCTACAATGAGCAGTTCTTC.

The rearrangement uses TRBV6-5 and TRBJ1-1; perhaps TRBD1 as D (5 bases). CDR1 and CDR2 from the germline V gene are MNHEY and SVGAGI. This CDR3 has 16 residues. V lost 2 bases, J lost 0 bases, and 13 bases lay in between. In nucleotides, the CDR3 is TGTGCCAGCAGTTACCTTCTGGGGCGCATGAACACTGAAGCTTTCTTT. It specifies CASSYLLGRMNTEAFF.

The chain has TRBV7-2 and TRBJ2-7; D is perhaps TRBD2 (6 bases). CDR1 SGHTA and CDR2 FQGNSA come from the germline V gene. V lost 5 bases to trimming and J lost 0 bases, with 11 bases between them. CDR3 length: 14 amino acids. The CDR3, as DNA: TGTGCCAGCAGCCCCGTGGGGGGCTCCTACGAGCAGTACTTC. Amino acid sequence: CASSPVGGSYEQYF.

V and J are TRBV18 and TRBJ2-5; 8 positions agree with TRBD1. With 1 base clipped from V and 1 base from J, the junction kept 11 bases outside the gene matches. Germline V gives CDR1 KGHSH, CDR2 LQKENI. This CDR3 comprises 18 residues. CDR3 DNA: TGTGCCAGCTCACCACTCCCTGGACAGGGTAGAAGCCAAGAGACCCAGTACTTC. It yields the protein CASSPLPGQGRSQETQYF.

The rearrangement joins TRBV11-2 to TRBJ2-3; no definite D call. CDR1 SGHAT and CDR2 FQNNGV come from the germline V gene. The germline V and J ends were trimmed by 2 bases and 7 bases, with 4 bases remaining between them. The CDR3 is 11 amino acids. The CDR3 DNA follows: TGTGCCAGCAGCTTAAGCAATACGCAGTATTTT. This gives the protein CASSLSNTQYF. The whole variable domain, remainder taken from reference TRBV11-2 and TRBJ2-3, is EAGVAQSPRYKIIEKRQSVAFWCNPISGHATLYWYQQILGQGPKLLIQFQNNGVVDDSQLPKDRFSAERLKGVDSTLKIQPAKLEDSAVYLCASSLSNTQYFGPGTRLTVL.

The CDR3 loop reads CASSYRGAIGNTIYF. The CDR3 DNA sequence: TGTGCCAGCAGTTACCGGGGGGCAATTGGAAACACCATATATTTT. The chain joins TRBV6-5 to TRBJ1-3; a weak D match, TRBD1 (6 bases). Germline V CDR1 and CDR2: MNHEY, SVGAGI. CDR3 length: 15 amino acids. Trimming stripped 2 bases from V and 3 bases from J, with 11 bases between.

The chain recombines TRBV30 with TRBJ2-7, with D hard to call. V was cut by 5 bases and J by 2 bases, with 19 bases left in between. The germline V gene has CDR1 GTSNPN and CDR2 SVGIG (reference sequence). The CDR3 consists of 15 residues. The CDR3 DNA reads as TGTGCCTGGTTAAACGACGGACGCCCTACCTACGAGCAGTACTTC. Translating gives CAWLNDGRPTYEQYF.

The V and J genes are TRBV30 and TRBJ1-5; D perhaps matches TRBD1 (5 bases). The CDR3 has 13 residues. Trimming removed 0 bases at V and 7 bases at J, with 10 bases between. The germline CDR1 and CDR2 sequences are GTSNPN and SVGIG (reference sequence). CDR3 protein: CAWSVGRDQPQHF. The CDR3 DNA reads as TGTGCCTGGAGTGTAGGTCGGGACCAGCCCCAGCATTTT.

CDR3 protein: CASSRTGTGSYNEQFF. The CDR3 nucleotides read TGCGCCAGCAGCCGCACGGGGACTGGCTCCTACAATGAGCAGTTCTTC. This chain links TRBV5-1 with TRBJ2-1; maybe TRBD2 (6 bases). CDR1 and CDR2 from the germline V gene are SGHRS and YFSETQ. Trimming stripped 4 bases from V and 0 bases from J, with 14 bases between. The CDR3 sequence is 16 residues long.

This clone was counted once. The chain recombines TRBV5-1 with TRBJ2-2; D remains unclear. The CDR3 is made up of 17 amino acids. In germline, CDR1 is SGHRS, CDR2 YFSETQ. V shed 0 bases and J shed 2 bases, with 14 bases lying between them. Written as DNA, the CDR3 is TGCGCCAGCAGCTTGGGCCCCACTGGGGAAAACACCGGGGAGCTGTTTTTT. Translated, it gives CASSLGPTGENTGELFF.